Presented here are 9 T cell receptor beta chains from one specimen sequenced in a study of shared clonotypes between healthy human individuals. CD45RO-negative, CCR7-selected cells formed the naive CD8 fraction, which excluded terminally differentiated effector memory CD45RA+ cells. This table comes from immunoSEQ multiplex PCR, and its TCRdb copy is limited to in-frame clones, with some not included. The profile shows hundreds of thousands of clones, 90% to 95% of them singletons. The sample consisted of naive CD8+ T cells sorted from blood. The receptors shown here come from a man under 40 in good health.

The rearrangement joins TRBV9 to TRBJ1-2; D perhaps matches TRBD1 (6 bases). The CDR3 is 13 amino acids. Trimming took 2 bases from V and 8 from J, leaving 13 bases between them. The germline CDR1 and CDR2 sequences are SGDLS and YYNGEE. DNA for the CDR3: TGTGCCAGCAGCGTCGGCAGGGGTTTCGGCTACACCTTC. This encodes CASSVGRGFGYTF.

The chain carries TRBV2 and TRBJ2-7; D may be TRBD2 (6 bases). V dropped 1 base and J dropped 2 bases, with 12 bases sitting between them. CDR1 is SNHLY and CDR2 is FYNNEI in the germline V gene. The CDR3 spans 15 residues. The CDR3 nucleotides read TGTGCCAGCAGTGAAGTCGAGCGGGCCCCCTACGAGCAGTACTTC. Translated, it gives CASSEVERAPYEQYF.

V is TRBV5-5 and J is TRBJ2-7, with 10 bases lining up with TRBD2. V lost 4 bases and J lost 1; bases outside the gene matches: 2. CDR3 length: 14 residues. Germline V CDR1 and CDR2: SGHKS, YYEKEE (reference sequence). The CDR3 bases are TGTGCCAGCAGCCCTAGCGGGAGTTCCTACGAGCAGTACTTC. As protein: CASSPSGSSYEQYF.

The rearrangement links TRBV6-4 to TRBJ2-3; no definite D call. V lost 0 bases and J 5 bases, leaving 12 bases between the germline ends. The CDR3 contains 15 residues. Germline CDR1 and CDR2: MRHNA and SNTAGT. The CDR3 nucleotides read TGTGCCAGCAGTGACTCGAACGTAGAAGGAGATACGCAGTATTTT. Encoded protein: CASSDSNVEGDTQYF.

The rearrangement joins TRBV7-2 to TRBJ2-1; D perhaps matches TRBD2 (7 bases). CDR3 size: 14 residues. Germline lookup yields CDR1 SGHTA and CDR2 FQGNSA. The germline V and J ends were trimmed by 0 bases and 15 bases, with 18 bases remaining between them. This CDR3 is CASSLALGGDRAFF. The CDR3 DNA follows: TGTGCCAGCAGCTTAGCCCTAGGGGGGGACCGGGCGTTCTTC. Combining the CDR3 with reference TRBV7-2 and TRBJ2-1 gives the whole variable domain GAGVSQSPSNKVTEKGKDVELRCDPISGHTALYWYRQSLGQGLEFLIYFQGNSAPDKSGLPSDRFSAERTGGSVSTLTIQRTQQEDSAVYLCASSLALGGDRAFFGPGTRLTVL.

This clone appeared a few times. The chain carries TRBV5-6 and TRBJ2-2; TRBD2 agrees at 10 bases. CDR3 size: 16 residues. V was clipped by 0 bases and J by 4 bases; unmatched bases: 3. Germline loops: CDR1 SGHDT, CDR2 YYEEEE. This CDR3 is CASSLAASGGTGELFF. DNA for the CDR3: TGTGCCAGCAGCTTGGCGGCTAGCGGGGGCACCGGGGAGCTGTTTTTT.

J is TRBJ2-1 and V is TRBV5-1; D gene unclear. Germline CDR1 and CDR2: SGHRS and YFSETQ. CDR3 length: 15 amino acids. Deletions cut 2 bases from V and 0 bases from J, with 9 bases between. The CDR3 reads CASSFRTGSYNEQFF. For the CDR3, the DNA is TGCGCCAGCAGCTTCAGGACGGGCTCCTACAATGAGCAGTTCTTC.

The chain combines TRBV28 with TRBJ1-5; weak D call: TRBD1 (5 bases). Germline V gives CDR1 MDHEN, CDR2 SYDVKM. Trimming took off 6 bases at V and 0 bases at J, with 9 bases between the two ends. The CDR3 has 14 residues. The CDR3 sequence is CASRRGASNQPQHF. DNA of the CDR3: TGTGCCAGCAGGAGGGGAGCTAGCAATCAGCCCCAGCATTTT.

The rearrangement joins TRBV28 to TRBJ2-7; D perhaps matches TRBD1 (5 bases). The V gene's germline CDR1 is MDHEN and CDR2 SYDVKM. V was pared by 3 bases and J by 3 bases, with 15 bases between. The CDR3 consists of 15 residues. The CDR3 DNA reads TGTGCCAGCAGTTTGAACAGGAAGATGGACTACGAGCAGTACTTC. As protein: CASSLNRKMDYEQYF.